The 8 T cell receptor beta chains below come from one sample, sequenced in a study of preoperative IRX-2 immunotherapy in early breast cancer. Some clones are missing from TCRdb's copy, which holds only in-frame ones; the method was immunoSEQ multiplex PCR. The sample has about 26,000 clones, 90% seen once; the top ten hold around a tenth. Treatment indicated: preoperative locoregional IRX-2 cytokine immunotherapy. This material was acquired from a patient treated with IRX-2 immunotherapy. The receptor source for this set is a human donor with breast cancer.

A few counts support this clone. The chain recombines TRBV5-1 with TRBJ1-2; no reliable D call. The CDR3 runs 13 residues. The ends were cut back, 4 bases at V and 3 bases at J, with 10 bases in the middle. CDR1 is SGHRS, CDR2 YFSETQ, per germline. The CDR3 spells CASSPDLDYGYTF. The CDR3, as DNA: TGCGCCAGCAGCCCTGATTTGGACTATGGCTACACCTTC.

The chain carries TRBV27 and TRBJ1-2; 8 bases match TRBD1. The CDR3 length is 15 residues. The germline V gene has CDR1 MNHEY and CDR2 SMNVEV (reference sequence). J gave up 5 bases and V 5 bases, and 10 bases lay outside the gene matches. CDR3 amino acids: CASSTRDRRGYGYTF. The DNA of the CDR3 is TGTGCCAGCAGTACCCGGGACAGGAGGGGTTATGGCTACACCTTC.

This clone was seen a handful of times. The CDR3 sequence: CASSLQGSEQYF. The DNA for the CDR3 is TGTGCCAGCAGCTTACAAGGGAGCGAGCAGTACTTC. The chain carries TRBV7-6 and TRBJ2-7, with TRBD2 as a possible D gene (5 bases). The V end was cut by 2 bases, the J end by 6 bases, with 8 bases between. CDR3 length equals 12 residues. Germline V gives CDR1 SGHVS, CDR2 FNYEAQ.

The chain couples TRBV28 to TRBJ1-4; unclear D gene. The CDR3 contains 14 residues. The V gene's germline CDR1 is MDHEN and CDR2 SYDVKM. V lost 1 base and J 8 bases, leaving 11 bases between the germline ends. This chain's CDR3 is CASSLYMQNEKLFF. The CDR3 DNA sequence: TGTGCCAGCAGTTTATACATGCAGAACGAAAAACTGTTTTTT.

The J gene is TRBJ2-5, the V gene TRBV7-2; 9 nucleotides line up with TRBD2. Germline CDR1 reads SGHTA; CDR2 reads FQGNSA. This CDR3 is 14 amino acids long. V lost 8 bases, J lost 1 base, and 5 bases stayed unmatched. The CDR3 is CASLPSGVQETQYF. CDR3 coding DNA: TGTGCCAGCCTCCCTAGCGGGGTCCAAGAGACCCAGTACTTC.

V gene TRBV11-3 combines with J gene TRBJ2-5; D may match TRBD1 or TRBD2 (5 bases each). The germline V and J ends were trimmed by 1 base and 5 bases, with 14 bases remaining between them. Germline CDR1 reads SGHNT; CDR2 reads YENEEA. The CDR3 is 15 amino acids. CDR3 sequence reads: CASSLGSAGTETQYF. The CDR3 DNA sequence: TGTGCCAGCAGCTTAGGTTCGGCAGGGACGGAGACCCAGTACTTC.

This clone appeared a few times. CDR3 DNA: TGTGCCAGCAGCCCAGGGACTTTAAACACCGGGGAGCTGTTTTTT. Translating it yields CASSPGTLNTGELFF. V and J are TRBV9 and TRBJ2-2; D possibly corresponds to TRBD2 (6 bases). The V end lost 4 bases, the J end lost 2 bases, and 12 bases lay between the germline ends. Germline CDR1 is SGDLS and CDR2 is YYNGEE. The CDR3 sequence is 15 residues long.

The chain is built from TRBV19 and TRBJ2-5, with 12 bases that match TRBD2. Germline values: CDR1 LNHDA, CDR2 SQIVND (reference sequence). The CDR3 length is 15 residues. V was clipped by 5 bases and J by 9 bases; unmatched bases: 10. CDR3 in DNA: TGTGCCAGTAGTCCTCAGACTAGCGGGGGCCAGTCCCAGTACTTC. It encodes CASSPQTSGGQSQYF.